This T cell receptor beta chain stems from a study of beta chain features in type 1 diabetes (dated by TCRdb to the late 2010s). Looking at the study overall: Mean age, gender distribution, total cell number and subset yield did not differ between patients and healthy donors. Regulatory and stem cell-like memory subsets were obtained from only 8 patients and about 8 healthy donors, while naive and central memory subsets were obtained from all 28 donors. The study compared TCRB repertoires of sorted circulating CD4+ T cell subsets between recently diagnosed type 1 diabetes patients and matched healthy donors. A total of around 110,000,000 sorted cells were examined across all samples, and RNA yield correlated strongly with the number of cells per subset.

A single peripheral blood draw of roughly 0.11 L on average was collected from each donor into heparinised tubes. A BD FACSAria II was used to sort naive, central memory, regulatory and stem cell-like memory CD4+ T cells with a panel that included CD45RO, CCR7, CD25, CD127, CD95 and CD27. A purity above 95% was achieved for all sorted populations. PBMCs were separated immediately by Lymphoprep density gradient centrifugation and were stained directly, without being cultured. So that batch effects would be minimized, each experiment stained and sorted samples in pairs, pairing one healthy donor with one patient. The entire amount of isolated RNA was reverse transcribed using the High Capacity cDNA Reverse Transcription Kit, so the sequenced TCRB transcripts were expressed ones. Deep immunoSEQ sequencing was applied to naive, central memory and regulatory T cell samples, giving an average of about 3.7 million total reads per sample. Sorted cells were lysed in RLT buffer, and RNA was extracted using DNase-treated RNeasy Micro or Mini kits according to cell number. To prevent cross-contamination, each cell subset was processed individually, whereas patient and healthy donor samples were processed jointly. The immunoSEQ multiplex PCR was used to amplify TCRB sequences from cDNA, generating 87-bp fragments that spanned the CDR3 region. Amplicons were sequenced on the Illumina HiSeq platform. In the paper's pipeline: PCR bias was computationally corrected using synthetic template baselines, reads within Hamming distance 2 were collapsed, and singletons that could not be merged were discarded. By aligning reads against IMGT, V, D and J genes, CDR3 length, and insertions or deletions at six rearrangement sites were assigned. Within each subset, clonotype counts were normalized to the number of sorted cells before true diversity and Gini coefficients were calculated with the tcR R package. The overlap coefficient, calculated on TCRB nucleotide sequences, was used to measure repertoire sharing. As a proxy for the pre-selection repertoire, out-of-frame TCRB sequences from naive cells were analyzed. TCRdb limited this immuneACCESS table to in-frame rearrangements with V and J called. A share of clones is missing; checked studies link under half to unresolved V genes, and the rest is unexplained. The V and J calls and clone size were taken over from that table, and D and trimming were inferred from the DNA. For this sample there are about 710,000 clones; 11% to 15% appear just once. Approximately 0.043% of the sample lies in the top ten.

The CDR3 runs 14 amino acids, cysteine and phenylalanine included. Only the CDR3 DNA is retained, 42 bases long and in frame from the first base. Trimming removed 2 bases from V and 5 bases from J, leaving 12 bases between the germline ends. CDR1 MNHNS and CDR2 SASEGT were looked up in the germline V gene. Study-level results and caveats: The naive, central memory and regulatory TCRB repertoires appeared to resemble one another more closely among patients than among healthy donors. Because cDNA was sequenced instead of genomic DNA, activated cells with high expression could be over-represented, although the groups did not differ in activation or CD3 levels. A moderate but significant shortening of TCRB CDR3 length was observed in type 1 diabetes patients in all four CD4+ subsets. Fewer insertions and more nucleotide deletions at VDJ recombination sites were observed in patients with type 1 diabetes, implying thymic rearrangement abnormalities. Only small numbers of individuals were included in the HLA sub-analyses, which left unresolved whether HLA type had any influence on TCRB rearrangement. Shorter templates might have been favored by PCR, but patient and control samples were amplified and corrected together, so both groups would have been affected equally by any skew.

This clone has more than one count but fewer than ten. Its antigen remains unidentified. The input lacks base qualities; no much larger clone sits a single base away. The sample consisted of naive CD4+ T cells from blood. In the paper's terms, the cell subset or site label means: true naive CD4+ T cells. Here the chain combines TRBV6-1 and TRBJ1-1, with the D gene too uncertain to name. The clonotype was recovered from a young man with type 1 diabetes. The nucleotides read TGTGCCAGCAGTGAACTGGAGAGCCGGACTGAAGCTTTCTTT. This sequence encodes CASSELESRTEAFF.